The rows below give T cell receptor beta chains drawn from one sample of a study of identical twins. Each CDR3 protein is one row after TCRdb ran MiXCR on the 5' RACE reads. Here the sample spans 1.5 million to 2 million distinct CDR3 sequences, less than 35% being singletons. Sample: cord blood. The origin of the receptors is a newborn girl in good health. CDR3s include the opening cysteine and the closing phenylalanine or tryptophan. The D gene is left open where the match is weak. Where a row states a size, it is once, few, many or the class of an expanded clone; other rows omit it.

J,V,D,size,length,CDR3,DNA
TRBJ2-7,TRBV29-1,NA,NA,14,CSVLGGSSGFEQYF,TGCAGCGTGTTGGGCGGCTCCAGTGGCTTCGAGCAGTACTTC
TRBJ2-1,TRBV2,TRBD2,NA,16,CASSATTSGGINEQFF,TGTGCCAGCAGTGCGACAACTAGCGGGGGGATAAATGAGCAGTTCTTC
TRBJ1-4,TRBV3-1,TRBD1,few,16,CASSHSRQGGGEKLFF,TGTGCCAGCAGCCATTCACGACAGGGCGGAGGGGAAAAACTGTTTTTT
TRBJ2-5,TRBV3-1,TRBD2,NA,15,CASSQRWPSGETQYF,TGTGCCAGCAGCCAAAGGTGGCCTAGCGGAGAGACCCAGTACTTC
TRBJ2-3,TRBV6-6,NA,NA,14,CASSYDGPTDTQYF,TGTGCCAGCAGTTACGACGGTCCTACAGATACGCAGTATTTT
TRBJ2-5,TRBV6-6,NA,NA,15,CASSYGLGVQETQYF,TGTGCCAGCAGTTACGGTCTGGGAGTTCAAGAGACCCAGTACTTC
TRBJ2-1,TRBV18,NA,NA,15,CASSPRVIQINEQFF,TGTGCCAGCTCACCTCGGGTCATACAGATCAATGAGCAGTTCTTC
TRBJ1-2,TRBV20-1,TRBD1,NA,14,CSARVLDRGYGYTF,TGCAGTGCTAGAGTCCTGGACAGGGGATATGGCTACACCTTC
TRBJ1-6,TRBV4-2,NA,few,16,CASSQEGTAYNSPLHF,TGTGCCAGCAGCCAAGAGGGCACTGCCTATAATTCACCCCTCCACTTT
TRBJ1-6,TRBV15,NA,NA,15,CATSRAPAYNSPLHF,TGTGCCACCAGCAGGGCCCCTGCCTATAATTCACCCCTCCACTTT